The source of this T cell receptor (beta chain) is a study of ipilimumab plus nivolumab after autologous stem cell transplantation. Study-level information: Median doses per patient: roughly five ipilimumab, about 8 nivolumab. General study findings and limits: The authors say TCR, Treg and microbiome findings warrant further study.

A word on this clone: Its antigen is unknown.

This CDR3 has 14 amino acids. Germline V CDR1 and CDR2: SGHDT, YYEEEE. V gave up 2 bases and J gave up 2 bases, with 11 bases separating them. Libraries were prepared by immunoSEQ multiplex PCR; TCRdb keeps only in-frame clonotypes and omits some of them. Of 77,000 or so clones listed, under 85% are singletons. The specimen comprised PBMCs, sampled in a trial of ipilimumab plus nivolumab as post-transplant consolidation. The chain carries TRBV5-6 and TRBJ2-7; tentatively, D is TRBD1 (5 bases). This sequence originates from a male donor with diffuse large B-cell lymphoma. CDR3 amino acids: CASSLGDMAYEQYF. CDR3 nucleotide sequence: TGTGCCAGCAGCTTAGGGGATATGGCCTACGAGCAGTACTTC.